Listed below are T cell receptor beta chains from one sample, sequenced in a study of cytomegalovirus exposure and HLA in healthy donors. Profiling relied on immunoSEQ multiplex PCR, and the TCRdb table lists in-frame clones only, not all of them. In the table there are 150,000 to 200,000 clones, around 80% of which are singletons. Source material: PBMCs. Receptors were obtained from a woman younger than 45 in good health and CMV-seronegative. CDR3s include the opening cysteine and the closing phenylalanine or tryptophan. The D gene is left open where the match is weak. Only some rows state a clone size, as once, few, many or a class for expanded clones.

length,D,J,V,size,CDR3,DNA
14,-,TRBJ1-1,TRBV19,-,CATSDAGLNTEAFF,TGTGCCACCTCAGACGCGGGTCTAAACACTGAAGCTTTCTTT
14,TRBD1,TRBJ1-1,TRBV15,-,CATSSPGGTGEAFF,TGTGCCACCAGCAGTCCAGGGGGAACAGGTGAAGCTTTCTTT
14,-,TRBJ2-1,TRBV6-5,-,CASSYGPKDNEQFF,TGTGCCAGCAGTTACGGCCCCAAAGACAATGAGCAGTTCTTC
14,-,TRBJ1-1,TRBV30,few,CAWIRRGTNTEAFF,TGTGCCTGGATACGGAGAGGTACTAACACTGAAGCTTTCTTT
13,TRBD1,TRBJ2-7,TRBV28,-,CASTGQARGEQYF,TGTGCCAGCACGGGACAGGCCAGGGGGGAGCAGTACTTC
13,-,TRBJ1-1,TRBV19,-,CASSMSGNTEAFF,TGTGCCAGTAGTATGTCAGGGAACACTGAAGCTTTCTTT
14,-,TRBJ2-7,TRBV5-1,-,CASSLEVTSYEQYF,TGCGCCAGCAGCTTGGAAGTAACCAGCTACGAGCAGTACTTC
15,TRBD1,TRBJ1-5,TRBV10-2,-,CASSPGDRGYQPQHF,TGCGCCAGCAGTCCCGGGGACAGGGGGTATCAGCCCCAGCATTTT
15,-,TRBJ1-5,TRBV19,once,CASSIDWGGLEPQHF,TGTGCCAGTAGTATAGATTGGGGGGGACTGGAGCCCCAGCATTTT
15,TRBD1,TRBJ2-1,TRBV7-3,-,CASSLIGTEYNEQFF,TGTGCCAGCAGCTTAATAGGGACAGAATACAATGAGCAGTTCTTC
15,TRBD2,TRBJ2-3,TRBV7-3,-,CASSLSSGGADTQYF,TGTGCCAGCAGCTTAAGCAGCGGGGGTGCAGATACGCAGTATTTT
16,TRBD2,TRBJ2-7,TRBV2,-,CASMGRGGDNFYEQYF,TGTGCCAGCATGGGGAGGGGAGGGGATAATTTCTACGAGCAGTACTTC
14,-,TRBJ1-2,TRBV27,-,CASSFLGSIYGYTF,TGTGCCAGCAGTTTCCTCGGGTCAATCTATGGCTACACCTTC
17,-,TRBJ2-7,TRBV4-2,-,CASSQGGGQGFSYEQYF,TGTGCCAGCAGCCAAGGCGGCGGCCAGGGCTTCTCCTACGAGCAGTACTTC
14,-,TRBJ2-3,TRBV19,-,CASSIQGGTDTQYF,TGTGCCAGTAGTATACAAGGGGGCACAGATACGCAGTATTTT
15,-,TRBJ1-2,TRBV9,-,CASSPQEGAGYGYTF,TGTGCCAGCAGCCCTCAGGAGGGAGCAGGCTATGGCTACACCTTC
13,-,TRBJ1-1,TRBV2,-,CASSVTDTTEAFF,TGTGCCAGCAGTGTTACGGACACTACTGAAGCTTTCTTT
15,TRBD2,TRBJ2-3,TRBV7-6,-,CASSLDPTSGGTQYF,TGTGCCAGCAGCTTAGACCCGACTAGCGGGGGAACGCAGTATTTT
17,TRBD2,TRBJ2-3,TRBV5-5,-,CASSSRTSGGATDTQYF,TGTGCCAGCAGCTCCCGGACTAGCGGGGGGGCGACAGATACGCAGTATTTT
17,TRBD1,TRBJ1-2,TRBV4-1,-,CASSQGQGNLLYYGYTF,TGCGCCAGCAGCCAAGGACAGGGCAATTTGCTTTACTATGGCTACACCTTC
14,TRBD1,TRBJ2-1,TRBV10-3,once,CAISGQGSYNEQFF,TGTGCCATCAGTGGACAGGGATCCTACAATGAGCAGTTCTTC
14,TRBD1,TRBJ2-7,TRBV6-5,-,CASRDRGGSYEQYF,TGTGCCAGCAGGGACAGGGGGGGCTCCTACGAGCAGTACTTC
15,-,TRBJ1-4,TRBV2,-,CASSERATIMRKLFF,TGTGCCAGCAGTGAAAGAGCGACTATAATGAGGAAACTGTTTTTT
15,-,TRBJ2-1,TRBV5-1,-,CASSAPASSYNEQFF,TGCGCCAGCAGCGCCCCAGCTAGCTCCTACAATGAGCAGTTCTTC
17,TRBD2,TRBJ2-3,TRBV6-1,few,CASSEVLGGVDTDTQYF,TGTGCCAGCAGTGAAGTGTTGGGGGGGGTCGACACAGATACGCAGTATTTT
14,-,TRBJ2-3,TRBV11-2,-,CASSFGTRTDTQYF,TGTGCCAGCAGCTTTGGGACACGCACAGATACGCAGTATTTT
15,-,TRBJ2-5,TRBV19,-,CASSIEGGGLTAQYF,TGTGCCAGTAGTATAGAGGGTGGTGGCCTGACTGCCCAGTACTTC
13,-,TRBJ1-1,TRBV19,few,CASSISGLTEAFF,TGTGCCAGTAGTATATCAGGGTTAACTGAAGCTTTCTTT
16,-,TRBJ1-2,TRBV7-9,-,CASSLEVGGFNYGYTF,TGTGCCAGCAGCTTAGAAGTTGGGGGGTTCAACTATGGCTACACCTTC
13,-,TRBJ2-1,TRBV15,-,CATSRDVGAEQFF,TGTGCCACCAGCAGAGATGTGGGGGCTGAGCAGTTCTTC
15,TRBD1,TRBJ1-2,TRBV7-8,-,CASSRRDRGLYGYTF,TGTGCCAGCAGCCGCCGGGACAGGGGGCTCTATGGCTACACCTTC
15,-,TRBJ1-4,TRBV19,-,CASSIPQGLNEKLFF,TGTGCCAGTAGTATCCCACAGGGTCTGAATGAAAAACTGTTTTTT
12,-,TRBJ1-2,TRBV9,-,CASTGQFYGYTF,TGTGCCAGCACCGGACAGTTCTATGGCTACACCTTC
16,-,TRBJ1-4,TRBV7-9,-,CASSPASGWTNEKLFF,TGTGCCAGCAGCCCCGCCTCAGGGTGGACTAATGAAAAACTGTTTTTT
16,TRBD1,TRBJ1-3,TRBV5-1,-,CASSATGVYSGNTIYF,TGCGCCAGCAGCGCAACAGGGGTTTATTCTGGAAACACCATATATTTT
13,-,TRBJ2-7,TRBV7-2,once,CASSTRGSYEQYF,TGTGCCAGCAGCACTAGGGGGTCCTACGAGCAGTACTTC
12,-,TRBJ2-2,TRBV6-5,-,CASTKTGGELFF,TGTGCCAGCACCAAAACGGGCGGGGAGCTGTTTTTT
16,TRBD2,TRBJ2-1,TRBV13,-,CASSPRGGASYNEQFF,TGTGCCAGCAGCCCGCGCGGGGGGGCTTCCTACAATGAGCAGTTCTTC
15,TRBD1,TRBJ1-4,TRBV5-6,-,CASSWTGEANEKLFF,TGTGCCAGCAGCTGGACAGGTGAAGCTAATGAAAAACTGTTTTTT
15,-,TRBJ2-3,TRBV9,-,CASSVSGPSTDTQYF,TGTGCCAGCAGCGTATCCGGTCCTAGCACAGATACGCAGTATTTT